These T cell receptor beta chains were read from a single sample in a study of T cells in Graves' hyperthyroidism and ophthalmopathy. TCRdb analysed the multiplex PCR reads with MiXCR anew, one entry per CDR3 protein. The table records some 300,000 distinct CDR3 sequences, roughly 13% of them present only once. The sample was blood. The source of these receptors is a woman in her 40s with Graves' hyperthyroidism. Both conserved end residues are part of each CDR3. D genes are given only for firm matches. Clone size appears in some rows only: once, few, many, or a class for an expanded clone.

cdr3_aa	cdr3_nt	clone_size	d_call	v_call	j_call
CASSSIAGGIDTQYF	TGTGCCAGCAGCTCCATAGCGGGAGGGATAGATACGCAGTATTTT	.	TRBD2	TRBV7-3	TRBJ2-3
CASSRDAGYTF	TGTGCCAGCAGCCGGGACGCTGGCTACACCTTC	few	.	TRBV9	TRBJ1-2
CASRKGTSGRTDTQYF	TGTGCCAGCAGGAAGGGGACTAGCGGGAGAACAGATACGCAGTATTTT	.	TRBD2	TRBV7-9	TRBJ2-3
CASSLMGEMNTEAFF	TGTGCCAGCAGCTTGATGGGCGAAATGAACACTGAAGCTTTCTTT	few	.	TRBV11-3	TRBJ1-1
CSARPTGDNSPLHF	TGCAGTGCTAGACCCACAGGGGATAATTCACCCCTCCACTTT	few	TRBD1	TRBV20-1	TRBJ1-6
CSAAPSLGLGTDTQYF	TGCAGTGCTGCCCCGTCCCTCGGATTGGGCACAGATACGCAGTATTTT	.	.	TRBV20-1	TRBJ2-3
CASTLGSGRHNEQFF	TGTGCCAGCACTCTAGGAAGCGGGAGACACAATGAGCAGTTCTTC	many	TRBD2	TRBV2	TRBJ2-1
CAVDRGYEQFF	TGTGCCGTGGACAGGGGGTATGAGCAGTTCTTC	.	TRBD1	TRBV10-3	TRBJ2-1
CASESRTDLNTEAFF	TGTGCCAGTGAAAGCAGGACAGACCTGAACACTGAAGCTTTCTTT	.	.	TRBV19	TRBJ1-1
CASRLGGGTQYF	TGTGCCAGCAGACTAGGGGGAGGGACGCAGTATTTT	many	.	TRBV7-9	TRBJ2-3
CSAGQVQEQFF	TGCAGTGCTGGACAGGTTCAGGAGCAGTTCTTC	many	TRBD1	TRBV20-1	TRBJ2-1
CASTDRVGLAKNIQYF	TGTGCCAGCACCGATCGGGTGGGGTTAGCCAAAAACATTCAGTACTTC	many	.	TRBV27	TRBJ2-4
CACPAGNTIYF	TGTGCCTGCCCCGCTGGAAACACCATATATTTT	many	.	TRBV30	TRBJ1-3
CASSHQTDRSNQPQHF	TGTGCCAGCAGCCACCAAACAGACAGGTCTAATCAGCCCCAGCATTTT	many	.	TRBV3-1	TRBJ1-5
CASSSPGTGQETQYF	TGTGCCAGCAGTTCGCCCGGGACAGGGCAAGAGACCCAGTACTTC	many	TRBD1	TRBV28	TRBJ2-5
CASSLAGVGNTEAFF	TGTGCCAGCAGTCTCGCAGGGGTTGGGAACACTGAAGCTTTCTTT	many	.	TRBV6-1	TRBJ1-1
CASSLESGEQYF	TGTGCCAGCAGCCTTGAATCGGGCGAGCAGTACTTC	many	.	TRBV7-9	TRBJ2-7
CSARVGYNEQFF	TGCAGTGCTAGAGTGGGGTACAATGAGCAGTTCTTC	many	.	TRBV20-1	TRBJ2-1
CASSLAVQLGQPQHF	TGTGCCAGCAGCTTAGCCGTACAGTTGGGTCAGCCCCAGCATTTT	many	.	TRBV7-8	TRBJ1-5
CASSPDRVQETQYF	TGTGCCAGCAGCCCCGACAGAGTCCAAGAGACCCAGTACTTC	many	.	TRBV7-6	TRBJ2-5
CSARGKRSEETQYF	TGCAGTGCCCGCGGGAAGCGGAGTGAGGAGACCCAGTACTTC	many	.	TRBV20-1	TRBJ2-5
CSARDALAGHYNEQFF	TGCAGTGCTAGAGACGCCCTAGCGGGTCACTACAATGAGCAGTTCTTC	.	TRBD2	TRBV20-1	TRBJ2-1
CACPRDNLPHEQYF	TGTGCCTGCCCTAGGGATAACCTCCCCCACGAGCAGTACTTC	many	.	TRBV2	TRBJ2-7
CATSDLQPSGQETQYF	TGTGCCACCAGTGATTTGCAACCTAGCGGACAAGAGACCCAGTACTTC	many	TRBD2	TRBV24-1	TRBJ2-5
CSAPRGYEQYF	TGCAGTGCTCCGCGGGGTTACGAGCAGTACTTC	many	.	TRBV20-1	TRBJ2-7
CASSLGRQVLTSTQYF	TGCGCCAGCAGCTTGGGGAGACAGGTGCTGACATCGACCCAGTACTTC	few	.	TRBV5-1	TRBJ2-5
CSASPGGLNTEAFF	TGCAGTGCTAGTCCGGGGGGGCTGAACACTGAAGCTTTCTTT	many	.	TRBV20-1	TRBJ1-1
CASSITRDRPSSSF	TGTGCCAGTAGTATAACCCGGGACAGGCCCTCCTCGTCCTTC	few	TRBD1	TRBV19	TRBJ1-2
CASSLRESMRAEAFF	TGTGCCAGCAGTTTGAGGGAGTCGATGAGAGCTGAAGCTTTCTTT	many	.	TRBV27	TRBJ1-1
CSANAGEANSPLHF	TGCAGTGCTAATGCCGGGGAGGCGAATTCACCCCTCCACTTT	many	.	TRBV20-1	TRBJ1-6
CASSLRGNSPLHF	TGTGCCAGCAGTTTGAGGGGTAATTCACCCCTCCACTTT	.	.	TRBV6-9	TRBJ1-6